This is a list of T cell receptor beta chains from one sample in a study of T cells after posttransplantation cyclophosphamide. Profiling relied on immunoSEQ multiplex PCR, and the TCRdb table lists in-frame clones only, not all of them. The sample consists of under 7,000 clones, roughly 79% of them appearing once. Sequencing used memory CD4+ T cells sorted from blood. Receptors were obtained from a woman in her forties or fifties in good health and a related stem cell transplant donor. CDR3s leave out the opening cysteine and the closing phenylalanine or tryptophan.

v_gene	j_gene	CDR3aa
TRBV11-3	TRBJ2-5	ASSPGLSGETQY
TRBV7-2	TRBJ2-3	ASSLEDSGTFSDTQY
TRBV5-1	TRBJ1-4	ASGTGQGDEKLF
TRBV5-6	TRBJ2-1	ASSLRGQGVYNEQF
TRBV12-2	TRBJ2-6	ASRLVGGLPFTRSGANVLT
TRBV7-2	TRBJ1-2	ASSYDRPHLFYGYT
TRBV29-1	TRBJ2-5	SVSTGNQETQY
TRBV5-1	TRBJ1-2	ASSGRTGGESGYT
TRBV15	TRBJ2-7	ATSGKRSGEQY
TRBV19	TRBJ1-1	ASTPRAQGENTEAF
TRBV9	TRBJ2-7	ASSVALDPQADLYEQY
TRBV6-6	TRBJ2-2	ASTPDFTTGELF
TRBV19	TRBJ2-7	ASSTPGLAYEQY
TRBV11-1	TRBJ2-7	ASSHNLRDSGEQY
TRBV7-2	TRBJ1-5	ASSLGKGGNQPQH
TRBV11-2	TRBJ2-1	ASSLVASGKGSEQF
TRBV30	TRBJ2-2	ACWTENTGELF
TRBV6-1	TRBJ2-5	ASRLGTQY
TRBV2	TRBJ1-5	ATHRRDRGRNQPQH
TRBV28	TRBJ1-6	ASRAGGDSPLH
TRBV7-2	TRBJ2-1	ASSSLPGLQSSYNEQF
TRBV19	TRBJ1-1	ASRPGQGNTEAF
TRBV7-2	TRBJ1-6	ASSLVPRTGGRSPLH
TRBV5-6	TRBJ1-2	ASSRTDRALRNGYT
TRBV2	TRBJ1-2	ASRGQFYGYT
TRBV21-1	TRBJ2-7	ASRRQDNYEQY
TRBV15	TRBJ1-1	ATSRNRELNTEAF
TRBV11-3	TRBJ1-1	ASSRQGSTEAF
TRBV21-1	TRBJ2-7	ASSKEATSGKRNAYEQY
TRBV29-1	TRBJ2-4	SAEDRGWTSEKNIQY
TRBV7-2	TRBJ2-1	ASSRLASGGSYNEQF
TRBV4-3	TRBJ1-5	ASSPLLSGHQPQH
TRBV9	TRBJ2-5	ASSQGRTSDGETQY
TRBV19	TRBJ2-1	ASSIVQQGNEQF
TRBV27	TRBJ1-1	ASSPLFPHKGDTEAF
TRBV10-3	TRBJ1-3	AISEGGRSGNTIY
TRBV5-4	TRBJ1-5	ASSPTPQTGGGQPQH
TRBV7-3	TRBJ2-1	ASSLTTSGVYNEQF
TRBV7-2	TRBJ2-5	ASSPIPGQGVGTQY
TRBV7-8	TRBJ1-1	ASRKALNTEAF
TRBV18	TRBJ2-7	ASSNGPSSSYEQY
TRBV18	TRBJ2-3	ASSPPFSTDTQY
TRBV5-1	TRBJ2-1	ASSPGTWVAREQF
TRBV28	TRBJ1-1	ASSLGGIASIEAF
TRBV18	TRBJ2-1	ASSPGQDNEQF
TRBV5-5	TRBJ2-7	ASSLEGDSPSYEQY
TRBV5-1	TRBJ2-6	ASSWTGGSGANVLT
TRBV28	TRBJ2-6	ASSFDRSTPGANVLT
TRBV5-4	TRBJ2-5	ASSSGTSEGTQY
TRBV18	TRBJ1-1	ASSPRGGGNTEAF
TRBV28	TRBJ1-2	ASSPPVVNYGYT